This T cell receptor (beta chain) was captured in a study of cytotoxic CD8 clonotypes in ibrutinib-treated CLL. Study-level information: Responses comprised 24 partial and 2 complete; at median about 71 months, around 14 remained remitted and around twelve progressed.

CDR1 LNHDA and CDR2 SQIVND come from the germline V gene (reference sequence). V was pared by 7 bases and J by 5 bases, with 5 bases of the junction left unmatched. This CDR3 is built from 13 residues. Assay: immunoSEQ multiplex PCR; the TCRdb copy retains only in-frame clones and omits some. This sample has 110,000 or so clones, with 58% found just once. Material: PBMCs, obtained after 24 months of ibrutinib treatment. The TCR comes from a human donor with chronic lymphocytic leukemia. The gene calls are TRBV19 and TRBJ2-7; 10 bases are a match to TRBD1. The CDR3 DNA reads TGTGCCAGTACCGGACAGGGGGACAACGAGCAGTACTTC. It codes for CASTGQGDNEQYF.